The entry below describes one T cell receptor beta chain. This clonotype came up a few times. Its antigen target is currently unknown. Base qualities are not at hand, and no much larger clone is one base apart. Trimmed from V: 7 bases; trimmed from J: 6 bases; junction bases lacking a gene match: 7. The CDR3 runs 14 amino acids, cysteine and phenylalanine included. Only the CDR3 DNA stays, 42 bases, in frame from base 1. These data belong to a study of T-cell memory formation after mild COVID-19 (dated by TCRdb to about 2021). Describing the broader study: Most TCR sequence clusters were specific to one of the two donors. In two donors, T-cell clones that expanded and contracted after mild COVID-19 were tracked by sequencing TCRalpha and TCRbeta repertoires over time. The cohort was made up of two young adult volunteers, one female and one male, who were previously healthy.

PBMCs were isolated by Ficoll-Paque density gradient centrifugation. The sequencer listed for this sample is Illumina NovaSeq 6000. cDNA libraries for TCRalpha and TCRbeta were prepared by 5'RACE using constant-segment primers, with sample barcodes and unique molecular identifiers added. Trizol reagent was used to extract RNA from every sample. Libraries were amplified in two PCR steps, with a second sample barcode and Illumina TruSeq adapters added in the second step. The libraries were sequenced on an Illumina NovaSeq using 2 x 150 bp paired-end reads. The source study handled its data this way. The reads were demultiplexed and collapsed into UMI-guided consensus sequences using migec v1.2.7. Using mixcr v2.1.11, UMI consensuses were aligned to TRA and TRB V and J templates and then assembled into clonotypes. Clonotypes were classified as expanded or contracted when called significant by both edgeR and NoisET, with noise models trained on biological replicates. edgeR calls used a false discovery rate-adjusted p below 0.01 and a log2 fold-change threshold of 1. As an exploratory analysis of dynamics, PCA with hierarchical clustering was applied to max-normalized trajectories of the 1000 most abundant clonotypes. Each responding clone was given a CD4 or CD8 phenotype based on the CD4+ and CD8+ repertoires, which had been sequenced separately. TCRdb trimmed public reads at Q25 via fastp, called clones via MiXCR and kept in-frame beta chains. Entries are consolidated by CDR3 protein sequence, retaining the most common genes and DNA. These V and J calls rely on TCRdb rather than the paper's analysis. Present in this sample are 150,000 to 200,000 distinct CDR3 sequences, about 14% of which were seen just once. The biggest ten clones account for 13% to 15% of the sample.

What the work shows at the level of the full study, not this receptor alone: The study included only a couple of mild cases, and larger cohorts that include severe cases with pre-infection samples were judged to be necessary. Balanced CD4/CD8 phenotypes were observed for clones contracting from day 15 to 85, whereas a bias towards CD4+ was observed for a second wave of clones expanding from day 15 to 37. Some responding clones were found in pre-infection memory, which suggests that pre-existing cross-reactive memory T cells took part in the SARS-CoV-2 response. SARS-CoV-2 specificity of the second-wave clones peaking on day 37 was not confirmed. Contracting CD4+ clones appeared mostly in the CM and EM memory subsets, whereas CD8+ clones were enriched in EMRA.

Here the chain combines TRBV12-3 or TRBV12-4 and TRBJ2-1, and 9 junction bases match TRBD2. This clonotype originated in an adult woman who had mild COVID-19 (a few samples of this study predate the infection). The sample titles of this study are shuffled in the database, so cell type and time point are left out; the donor was told from shared clones. Input material: PBMCs or a T cell subset sorted from them (not recorded which). The CDR3 region: CASTTSGSTNEQFF. The DNA sequence is as follows: TGTGCCAGCACTACTAGCGGGTCTACCAATGAGCAGTTCTTC.